This paragraph covers one TCR beta chain sequence. Its antigen is not known. This entry comes from a study of shared clonotypes between healthy human individuals. Germline V lookup: CDR1 SGHDT, CDR2 YYEEEE. This CDR3 is built from 14 residues. Trimming removed 1 base at V and 7 bases at J, with 12 bases between. The data were produced by immunoSEQ multiplex PCR, yet TCRdb's version contains in-frame clones alone and is incomplete. The sample holds 1.5 million to 2.5 million clones, about 95% seen once. Study-wide findings and caveats: Donor clonotype sharing was expected to depend on sequencing depth.

CD8 cells classed as naive were CD45RO-negative and positively selected for CCR7, excluding terminally differentiated effector memory CD45RA+ cells. The specimen was naive CD8+ T cells sorted from blood. The sequence was obtained from a man between 18 and 35 years old in good health. The rearrangement joins TRBV5-6 to TRBJ2-1, with D unclear. The CDR3 DNA reads TGTGCCAGCAGCTTGATTCACAGCGCGAATGAGCAGTTCTTC. Protein: CASSLIHSANEQFF.